This T cell receptor (beta chain) was retrieved from a study of early T cells in non-severe SARS-CoV-2 infection. This clonotype was seen ten or more times. TCRdb ran MiXCR on the 5' RACE reads and lists one entry per CDR3 protein. The sample includes about 49,000 distinct CDR3 sequences, about 6.5% seen only once; the top ten take 2.8%. Germline V lookup: CDR1 SQVTM, CDR2 ANQGSEA. The CDR3 spans 14 residues. Trimming left V 6 bases short and J 0 bases short, with 14 bases between. This chain connects TRBV29-1 to TRBJ1-1; a weak D match, TRBD1 (6 bases). The sequence was collected from an adult who was a healthcare worker with PCR-confirmed SARS-CoV-2 infection or an uninfected control (not recorded which). Material: whole blood, obtained at baseline. CDR3 in amino acids: CSVVQGLLNTEAFF. CDR3 bases: TGCAGCGTCGTACAGGGACTTCTGAACACTGAAGCTTTCTTT.